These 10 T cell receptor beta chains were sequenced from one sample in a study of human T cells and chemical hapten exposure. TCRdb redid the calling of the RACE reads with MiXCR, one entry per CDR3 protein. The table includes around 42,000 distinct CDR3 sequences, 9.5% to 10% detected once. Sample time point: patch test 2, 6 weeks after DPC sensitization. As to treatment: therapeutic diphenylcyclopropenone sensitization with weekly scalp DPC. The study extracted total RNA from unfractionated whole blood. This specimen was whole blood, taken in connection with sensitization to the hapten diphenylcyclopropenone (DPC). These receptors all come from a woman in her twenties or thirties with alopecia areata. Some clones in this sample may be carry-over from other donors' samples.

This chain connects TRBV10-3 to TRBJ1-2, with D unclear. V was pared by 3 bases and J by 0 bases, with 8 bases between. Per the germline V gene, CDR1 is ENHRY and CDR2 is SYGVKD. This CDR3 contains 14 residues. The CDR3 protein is CAISELGSNYGYTF. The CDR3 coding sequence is TGTGCCATCAGTGAACTAGGGTCTAACTATGGCTACACCTTC.

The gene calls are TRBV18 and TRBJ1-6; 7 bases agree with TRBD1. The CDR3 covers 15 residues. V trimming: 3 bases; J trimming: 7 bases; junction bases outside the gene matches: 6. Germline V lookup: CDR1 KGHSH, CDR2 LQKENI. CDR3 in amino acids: CASSPADRANSPLHF. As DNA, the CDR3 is TGTGCCAGCTCACCTGCCGACAGGGCCAATTCACCCCTCCACTTT.

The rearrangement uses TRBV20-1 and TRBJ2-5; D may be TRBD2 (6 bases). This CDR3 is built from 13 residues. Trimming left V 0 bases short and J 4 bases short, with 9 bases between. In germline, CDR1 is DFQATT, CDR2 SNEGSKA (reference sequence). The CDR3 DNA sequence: TGCAGTGCTAGAGAGCGGGGAAGAGAGACCCAGTACTTC. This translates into CSARERGRETQYF.

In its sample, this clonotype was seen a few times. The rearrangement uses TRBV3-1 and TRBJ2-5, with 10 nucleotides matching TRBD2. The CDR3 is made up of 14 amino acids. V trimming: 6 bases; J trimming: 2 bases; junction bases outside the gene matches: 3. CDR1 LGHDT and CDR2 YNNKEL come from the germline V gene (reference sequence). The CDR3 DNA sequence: TGTGCCAGCAGTCAGACTAGCGGGCAAGAGACCCAGTACTTC. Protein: CASSQTSGQETQYF.

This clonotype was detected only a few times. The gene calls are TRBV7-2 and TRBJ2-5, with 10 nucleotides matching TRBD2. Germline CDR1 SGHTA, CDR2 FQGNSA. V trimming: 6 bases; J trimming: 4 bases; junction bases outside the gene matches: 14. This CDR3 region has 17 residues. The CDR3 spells CASRPPIKAGGSETQYF. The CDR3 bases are TGTGCCAGCAGGCCACCGATCAAAGCGGGGGGGTCAGAGACCCAGTACTTC.

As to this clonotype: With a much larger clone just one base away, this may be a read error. DNA of the CDR3: TGTGCCAGCAGTTTATTGACAGGGTCCGACAATGAGCAGTTCTTC. This translates into CASSLLTGSDNEQFF. This sequence joins TRBV28 and TRBJ2-1; 7 positions agree with TRBD1. With V trimmed by 1 base and J by 5 bases, 5 bases remained unmatched. This CDR3 is built from 15 residues. Germline V gene lookup returns CDR1 MDHEN and CDR2 SYDVKM.

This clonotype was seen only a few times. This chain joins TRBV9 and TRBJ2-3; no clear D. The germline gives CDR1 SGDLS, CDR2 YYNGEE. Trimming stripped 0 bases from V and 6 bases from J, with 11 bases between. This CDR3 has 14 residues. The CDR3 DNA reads TGTGCCAGCAGCGTAGGTCCCTCGCTGGATACGCAGTATTTT. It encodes CASSVGPSLDTQYF.

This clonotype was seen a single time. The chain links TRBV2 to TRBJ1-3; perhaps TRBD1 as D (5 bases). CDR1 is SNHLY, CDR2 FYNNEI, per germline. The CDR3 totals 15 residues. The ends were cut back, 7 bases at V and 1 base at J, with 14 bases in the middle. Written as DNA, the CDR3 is TGTGCCAGCAAATTGGGGGAGCAATCTGGAAACACCATATATTTT. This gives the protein CASKLGEQSGNTIYF.

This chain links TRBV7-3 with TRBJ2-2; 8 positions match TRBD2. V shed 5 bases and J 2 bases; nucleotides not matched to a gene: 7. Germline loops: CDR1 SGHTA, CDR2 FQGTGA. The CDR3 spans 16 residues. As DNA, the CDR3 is TGTGCCAGCAGCCCCCGGGGGGGGGCCAACACCGGGGAGCTGTTTTTT. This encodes CASSPRGGANTGELFF.

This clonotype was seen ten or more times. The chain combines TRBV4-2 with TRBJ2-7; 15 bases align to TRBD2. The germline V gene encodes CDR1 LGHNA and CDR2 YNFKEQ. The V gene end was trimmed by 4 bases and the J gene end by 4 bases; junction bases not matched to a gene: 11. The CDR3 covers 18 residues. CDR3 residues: CASSLGTSGGTDRYEQYF. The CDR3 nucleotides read TGTGCCAGCAGCCTAGGGACTAGCGGGGGGACGGATAGGTACGAGCAGTACTTC.